Described below is a single TCR beta chain sequence and its context. This CDR3 has 14 residues. V lost 6 bases and J lost 5, with 13 bases in between. Germline values: CDR1 ENHRY, CDR2 SYGVKD. Sequenced by immunoSEQ multiplex PCR; TCRdb stores in-frame clones only, minus some. The repertoire holds approximately 1.5 million clones, with roughly 98.5% as singletons. These data belong to a study of shared clonotypes between healthy human individuals. V usage is TRBV10-3 and J usage is TRBJ2-2; D is perhaps TRBD1 or TRBD2 (6 bases each). This TCR derives from a man in his thirties or forties in good health. Sequenced input: naive CD4+ T cells sorted from blood. Described subset: CD45RA+ positively selected. The chain's CDR3 is CAIRGGGTTGELFF. The CDR3 DNA reads as TGTGCCATCAGGGGGGGCGGTACTACCGGGGAGCTGTTTTTT.